This TCR beta chain was recovered during a study of T-cell memory formation after mild COVID-19. TCRdb reanalysed the 5' RACE reads using MiXCR and keeps one entry per CDR3 protein. The table has 250,000 to 350,000 distinct CDR3 sequences, approximately 15% seen once; the top ten hold 22%. CDR1 and CDR2 from the germline V gene are MNHEY and SMNVEV (reference sequence). The CDR3 runs to 13 residues. Trimming took 3 bases from V and 0 from J, leaving 6 bases between them. The V and J genes are TRBV27 and TRBJ2-7, with a tentative D call TRBD2 (5 bases). Input material: PBMCs or a T cell subset sorted from them (not recorded which). This TCR was recovered from a man between 18 and 35 years old who had mild COVID-19 (a few samples of this study predate the infection). Cell type and time point are not known. In nucleotides, the CDR3 is TGTGCCAGCAGTTTCGGGGTCTCCTACGAGCAGTACTTC. This sequence encodes CASSFGVSYEQYF.